The 13 T cell receptor beta chains given below trace back to one sample, sequenced in a study of T cell responses to AZD1222 COVID-19 vaccine (dated by TCRdb to the early 2020s). Library creation used the immunoSEQ multiplex PCR assay. As stored in TCRdb, this immuneACCESS dataset retains in-frame rearrangements with V and J assigned. A fraction of the clones does not appear; measured against another copy, unresolved V genes explain less than half of the discrepancy, and the remainder lacks a known reason. This sample comprises about 46,000 clones, 80% to 90% of them detected only once. Around 1.1% of the sample is in the top ten clones. The time point label on this specimen signifies: about 28 days (+/-7) after the second vaccine dose. The material was peripheral blood, obtained 28 days after the second AZD1222 dose. The receptors stem from an adult who received the AZD1222 COVID-19 vaccine.

The chain links TRBV19 to TRBJ1-3; tentative D call: TRBD1 (5 bases). The CDR3 totals 16 residues. Deletions cut 4 bases from V and 0 bases from J, with 13 bases between. Germline V gene data show CDR1 as LNHDA and CDR2 as SQIVND (reference sequence). CDR3 region: CASSTGQPFSGNTIYF. In DNA form, the CDR3 reads TGTGCCAGTAGTACAGGGCAGCCGTTCTCTGGAAACACCATATATTTT.

The chain uses TRBV10-3 and TRBJ2-4, with 10 bases identical to TRBD1. The V segment lost 6 bases and the J segment 3 bases; nucleotides outside the gene matches: 14. Germline CDR1 reads ENHRY; CDR2 reads SYGVKD. The CDR3 loop spans 18 amino acids. The CDR3 protein is CAISMTGGPEYGKNIQYF. In DNA form, the CDR3 reads TGTGCCATCAGCATGACAGGGGGCCCAGAGTATGGCAAAAACATTCAGTACTTC.

The V and J genes are TRBV4-1 and TRBJ1-1; D gene unclear. CDR3 length: 16 amino acids. Germline V gene lookup returns CDR1 MGHRA and CDR2 YSYEKL. Between the trimmed V and J ends, which lost 4 bases and 1 base, there was a span of 16 bases. This chain's CDR3 is CASSPSSSFRNTEAFF. The DNA for the CDR3 is TGCGCCAGCAGCCCGTCCTCCTCCTTTAGGAACACTGAAGCTTTCTTT.

V and J are TRBV10-3 and TRBJ2-1, with D unresolved. Looked up from germline, CDR1 is ENHRY and CDR2 is SYGVKD. The CDR3 is 11 residues long. The V end was cut by 8 bases, the J end by 10 bases, with 12 bases between. The CDR3 is CAISPAVEQFF. CDR3 DNA: TGTGCCATCTCCCCGGCCGTAGAGCAGTTCTTC.

J is TRBJ1-6 and V is TRBV5-5; 9 bases agree with TRBD1. V lost 3 bases to trimming and J lost 5 bases; unmatched junction nucleotides: 6. CDR1 is SGHKS and CDR2 is YYEKEE in the germline V gene (reference sequence). The CDR3 extends over 16 amino acids. CDR3 amino acids: CASSSYGTGNNSPLHF. CDR3 DNA: TGTGCCAGCAGCTCCTACGGGACAGGGAATAATTCACCCCTCCACTTT.

The chain recombines TRBV7-6 with TRBJ1-4; D uncertain. The CDR3 is made up of 18 amino acids. The germline gives CDR1 SGHVS, CDR2 FNYEAQ. V lost 5 bases to trimming and J lost 0 bases, with 19 bases between them. The CDR3 reads CASSPRGRSVATNEKLFF. The CDR3 DNA reads TGTGCCAGCAGCCCTCGTGGACGCTCAGTTGCAACTAATGAAAAACTGTTTTTT.

This clone was found once. V and J are TRBV3-1 (or the pseudogene TRBV3-2) and TRBJ2-3; 7 bases align to TRBD1. Trimming removed 2 bases from V and 1 base from J; junction bases left unmatched: 6. The CDR3 consists of 16 residues. Germline CDR1 reads LGHDT; CDR2 reads YNNKEL (reference sequence). CDR3 sequence: CASSQPRTGGTDTQYF. Here the CDR3 DNA reads TGTGCCAGCAGCCAACCAAGGACAGGAGGCACAGATACGCAGTATTTT.

The CDR3 sequence is CATSDFWTTQETQYF. The CDR3, as DNA: TGTGCCACCAGTGATTTCTGGACTACCCAAGAGACCCAGTACTTC. The chain joins TRBV24-1 to TRBJ2-5; possibly TRBD2 for D (6 bases). Between the trimmed V and J ends, which lost 1 base and 1 base, there was a span of 9 bases. The V gene's germline CDR1 is KGHDR and CDR2 SFDVKD. There are 15 residues in the CDR3.

This chain links TRBV4-1 with TRBJ2-7, with D perhaps TRBD2 (5 bases). In germline, CDR1 is MGHRA, CDR2 YSYEKL. This CDR3 contains 15 residues. V lost 0 bases and J 3 bases, leaving 12 bases between the germline ends. The CDR3 loop is CASSQDGSGGYEQYF. CDR3 coding DNA: TGCGCCAGCAGCCAAGATGGAAGCGGAGGCTACGAGCAGTACTTC.

J is TRBJ2-1 and V is TRBV11-2; TRBD2 aligns across 9 bases. Germline V lookup: CDR1 SGHAT, CDR2 FQNNGV. The CDR3 totals 20 residues. V gave up 0 bases and J gave up 7 bases; unmatched junction bases: 19. CDR3: CASSLELAGWGSGSRNEQFF. In nucleotides, the CDR3 is TGTGCCAGCAGCTTAGAACTTGCGGGGTGGGGTAGCGGGAGTAGGAATGAGCAGTTCTTC.

This rearrangement joins TRBV7-9 to TRBJ1-1, with D perhaps matching TRBD1 (5 bases). The CDR3 sequence is 18 residues long. The germline V and J ends were trimmed by 0 bases and 2 bases, with 19 bases remaining between them. CDR1 and CDR2 from the germline V gene are SEHNR and FQNEAQ (reference sequence). The CDR3 DNA reads TGTGCCAGCAGCTTAGCCTCCGGGACGGAGTTCTTTAACACTGAAGCTTTCTTT. This translates into CASSLASGTEFFNTEAFF. Based on the CDR3 plus reference TRBV7-9 and TRBJ1-1, the full variable domain is DTGVSQNPRHKITKRGQNVTFRCDPISEHNRLYWYRQTLGQGPEFLTYFQNEAQLEKSRLLSDRFSAERPKGSFSTLEIQRTEQGDSAMYLCASSLASGTEFFNTEAFFGQGTRLTVV.

The CDR3 DNA follows: TGTGCCAGCAGTGGGACAGGGTATATCTATGGCTACACCTTC. The encoded protein is CASSGTGYIYGYTF. The chain recombines TRBV2 with TRBJ1-2; 8 nucleotides line up with TRBD1. The V gene end was trimmed by 4 bases and the J gene end by 4 bases; junction bases not matched to a gene: 5. The CDR3 is 14 residues long. CDR1 SNHLY and CDR2 FYNNEI come from the germline V gene. Together with reference TRBV2 and TRBJ1-2, the CDR3 gives the full variable domain: EPEVTQTPSHQVTQMGQEVILRCVPISNHLYFYWYRQILGQKVEFLVSFYNNEISEKSEIFDDQFSVERPDGSNFTLKIRSTKLEDSAMYFCASSGTGYIYGYTFGSGTRLTVV.

This rearrangement joins TRBV7-2 to TRBJ1-1; D remains ambiguous. V shed 5 bases and J shed 0 bases, with 16 bases lying between them. The germline CDR1 and CDR2 sequences are SGHTA and FQGNSA. The length of the CDR3 is 16 residues. The CDR3 reads CASSPWALTMNTEAFF. The DNA of the CDR3 is TGTGCCAGCAGCCCCTGGGCCTTAACTATGAACACTGAAGCTTTCTTT.